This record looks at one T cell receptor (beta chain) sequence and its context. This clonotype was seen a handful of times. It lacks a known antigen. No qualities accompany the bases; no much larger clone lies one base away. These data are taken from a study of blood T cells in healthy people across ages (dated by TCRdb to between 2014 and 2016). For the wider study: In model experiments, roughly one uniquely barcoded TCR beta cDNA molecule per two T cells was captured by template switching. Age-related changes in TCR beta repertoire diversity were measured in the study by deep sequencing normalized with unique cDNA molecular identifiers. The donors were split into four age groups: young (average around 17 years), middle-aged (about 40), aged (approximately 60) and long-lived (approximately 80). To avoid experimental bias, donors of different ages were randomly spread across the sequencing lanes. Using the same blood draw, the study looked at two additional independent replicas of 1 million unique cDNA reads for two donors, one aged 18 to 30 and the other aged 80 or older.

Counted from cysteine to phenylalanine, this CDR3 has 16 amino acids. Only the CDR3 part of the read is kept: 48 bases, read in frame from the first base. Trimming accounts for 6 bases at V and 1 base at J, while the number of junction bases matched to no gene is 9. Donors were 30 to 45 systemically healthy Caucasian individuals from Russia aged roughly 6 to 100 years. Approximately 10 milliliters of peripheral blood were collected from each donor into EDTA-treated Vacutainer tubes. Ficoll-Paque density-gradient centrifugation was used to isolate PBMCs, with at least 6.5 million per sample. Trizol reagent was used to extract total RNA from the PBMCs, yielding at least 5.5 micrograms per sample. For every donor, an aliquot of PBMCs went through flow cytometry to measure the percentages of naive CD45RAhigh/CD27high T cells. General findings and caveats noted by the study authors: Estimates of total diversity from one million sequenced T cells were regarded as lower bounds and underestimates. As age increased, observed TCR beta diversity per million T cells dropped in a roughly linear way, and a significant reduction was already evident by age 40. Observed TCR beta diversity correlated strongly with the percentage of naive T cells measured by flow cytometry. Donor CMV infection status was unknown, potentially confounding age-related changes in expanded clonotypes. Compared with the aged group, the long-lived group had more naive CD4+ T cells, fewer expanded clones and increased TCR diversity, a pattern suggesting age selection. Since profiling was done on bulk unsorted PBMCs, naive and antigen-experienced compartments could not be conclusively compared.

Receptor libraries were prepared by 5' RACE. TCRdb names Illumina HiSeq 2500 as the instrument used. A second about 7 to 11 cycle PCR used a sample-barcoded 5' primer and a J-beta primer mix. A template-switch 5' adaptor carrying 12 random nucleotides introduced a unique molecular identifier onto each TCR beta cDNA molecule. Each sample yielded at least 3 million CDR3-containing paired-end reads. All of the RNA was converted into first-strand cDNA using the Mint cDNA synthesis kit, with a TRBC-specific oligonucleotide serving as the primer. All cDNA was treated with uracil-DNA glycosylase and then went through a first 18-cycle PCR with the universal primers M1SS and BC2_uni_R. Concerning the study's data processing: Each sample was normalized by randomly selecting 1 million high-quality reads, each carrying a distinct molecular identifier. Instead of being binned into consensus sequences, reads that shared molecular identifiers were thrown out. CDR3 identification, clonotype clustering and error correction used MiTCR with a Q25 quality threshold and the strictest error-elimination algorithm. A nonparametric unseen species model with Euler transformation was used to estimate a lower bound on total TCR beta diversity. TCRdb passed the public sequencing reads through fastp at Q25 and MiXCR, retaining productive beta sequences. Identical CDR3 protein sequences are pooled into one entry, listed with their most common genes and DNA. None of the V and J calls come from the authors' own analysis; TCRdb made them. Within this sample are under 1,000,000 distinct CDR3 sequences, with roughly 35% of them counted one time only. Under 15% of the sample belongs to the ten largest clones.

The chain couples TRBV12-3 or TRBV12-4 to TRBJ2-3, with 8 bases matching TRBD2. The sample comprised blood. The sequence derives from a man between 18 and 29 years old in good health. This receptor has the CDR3 CASSTGTREGTDTQYF. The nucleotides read TGTGCCAGCAGCACCGGGACTAGAGAGGGCACAGATACGCAGTATTTT.